This TCR beta chain was observed in a study of shared clonotypes between healthy human individuals. Clones were read by immunoSEQ multiplex PCR, and TCRdb kept only the in-frame ones, dropping some. The sample holds about 2.4 million clones; 93% are singletons and the top ten take about 0.39%. CDR1 is SEHNR, CDR2 FQNEAQ, per germline (reference sequence). CDR3 size: 16 residues. V was pared by 9 bases and J by 3 bases, with 12 bases of the junction left unmatched. V is TRBV7-9 and J is TRBJ2-3, with 10 bases matching TRBD2. The TCR sequence derives from a young man in good health. Some clones in this sample may be carry-over from other donors' samples. The sequenced sample consisted of naive CD4+ T cells from PBMCs. Subset in this sample: CD45RA+ positively selected. The CDR3 DNA reads as TGTGCCAGTAGGCTCTCTAGCGGGAGTCCAACAGATACGCAGTATTTT. Residues: CASRLSSGSPTDTQYF.